Shown below are 11 T cell receptor beta chains from a single sample sequenced in a study of CD8+ T cells in alopecia areata. Described treatment: oral pan-JAK inhibitor, 5-10 mg twice daily. Following RNA extraction, reverse transcription yielded cDNA that acted as the sequencing template. Sequencing used immunoSEQ multiplex PCR; TCRdb keeps in-frame clones, though not all of them. The data hold 250,000 to 300,000 clones, with nearly 60% observed a single time. The starting material was CD4+ T cells sorted from blood, obtained at week 24, from a patient treated with tofacitinib. Source of these receptors: a human donor with alopecia areata.

The chain couples TRBV4-1 to TRBJ1-4; 8 nucleotides line up with TRBD1. Germline assignment: CDR1 MGHRA and CDR2 YSYEKL. There are 16 residues in the CDR3. The V gene end was trimmed by 0 bases and the J gene end by 7 bases; junction bases not matched to a gene: 7. The CDR3: CASSQEGTGGGEKLFF. The CDR3 DNA sequence: TGCGCCAGCAGCCAAGAGGGAACAGGGGGTGGTGAAAAACTGTTTTTT.

The chain couples TRBV28 to TRBJ1-4; D is undetermined. The germline gives CDR1 MDHEN, CDR2 SYDVKM. Trimming shortened V by 2 bases and J by 11 bases, and 9 bases separated the two germline ends. The CDR3 is made up of 12 amino acids. The CDR3 region has the DNA TGTGCCAGCAGTTTAATCTCCGTTAAACTGTTTTTT. Protein: CASSLISVKLFF.

This sequence joins TRBV30 and TRBJ1-1; D may be TRBD1 (6 bases). CDR1 is GTSNPN, CDR2 SVGIG, per germline (reference sequence). V was shortened by 1 base and J by 5 bases, with 14 bases between the two germline ends. The CDR3 is made up of 14 amino acids. For the CDR3, the DNA is TGTGCCTGGAGTGAACAGGGAGGTTATACTGAAGCTTTCTTT. It encodes CAWSEQGGYTEAFF.

The count of this clone is one. This chain connects TRBV5-1 to TRBJ1-1, with D possibly being TRBD1 (5 bases). The V end lost 5 bases, the J end lost 4 bases, and 12 bases lay between the germline ends. Germline V CDR1 and CDR2: SGHRS, YFSETQ. The CDR3 extends over 13 amino acids. This CDR3 reads CASSRPGTTEAFF. In DNA form, the CDR3 reads TGCGCCAGCAGTAGGCCGGGGACCACTGAAGCTTTCTTT.

The chain carries TRBV27 and TRBJ1-1, with D possibly TRBD1 on 6 matching bases. Germline V gene sequence: CDR1 MNHEY, CDR2 SMNVEV (reference sequence). Deletions cut 4 bases from V and 1 base from J, with 10 bases between. The CDR3 runs to 14 residues. The CDR3 region is CASSSTGWNTEAFF. The CDR3 nucleotides read TGTGCCAGCAGTTCTACAGGGTGGAACACTGAAGCTTTCTTT.

This clone appeared a few times. This chain connects TRBV5-1 to TRBJ1-1, with D unclear. The CDR3 loop spans 14 amino acids. V shed 0 bases and J shed 0 bases, with 6 bases lying between them. Germline lookup yields CDR1 SGHRS and CDR2 YFSETQ. DNA of the CDR3: TGCGCCAGCAGCTTGGACACCCTGAACACTGAAGCTTTCTTT. It translates to CASSLDTLNTEAFF.

Worth noting for this clone: At one boundary the junction diverges from the germline segment, which might be a read error. The gene calls are TRBV25-1 and TRBJ1-3; D not certain. This CDR3 region has 12 residues. CDR1 is MGHDK and CDR2 is SYGVNS in the germline V gene. The CDR3 DNA is TGTGCTAGCAGGAACTCTGGAAACACCATATATTTT. It translates to CASRNSGNTIYF.

The J gene is TRBJ2-7, the V gene TRBV28, with TRBD1 as a possible D gene (7 bases). Germline V lookup: CDR1 MDHEN, CDR2 SYDVKM. The CDR3 has 16 residues. V was shortened by 1 base and J by 4 bases, with 17 bases between the two germline ends. The CDR3 DNA sequence: TGTGCCAGCAGTTTATTTGGAGGGACAGCTAAGTACGAGCAGTACTTC. Translated, it gives CASSLFGGTAKYEQYF.

The chain has TRBV29-1 and TRBJ1-1, with a possible D match to TRBD1 (5 bases). The CDR3 contains 15 residues. CDR1 SQVTM and CDR2 ANQGSEA come from the germline V gene. Trimming shortened V by 1 base and J by 0 bases, and 12 bases separated the two germline ends. The DNA for the CDR3 is TGCAGCGTTGAAGGGAGACAGAACATGAACACTGAAGCTTTCTTT. Translation gives CSVEGRQNMNTEAFF.

The gene calls are TRBV7-2 and TRBJ2-3, with D possibly called TRBD1 or TRBD2 (7 bases each). Trimming cost V 5 bases and J 3 bases, with 15 bases left between them. This CDR3 contains 15 residues. Germline CDR1 is SGHTA and CDR2 is FQGNSA. This chain's CDR3 is CASSPGGARTDTQYF. In nucleotides, the CDR3 is TGTGCCAGCAGCCCAGGGGGGGCGCGGACAGATACGCAGTATTTT. Drawing the rest from reference TRBV7-2 and TRBJ2-3, the complete variable domain is GAGVSQSPSNKVTEKGKDVELRCDPISGHTALYWYRQSLGQGLEFLIYFQGNSAPDKSGLPSDRFSAERTGGSVSTLTIQRTQQEDSAVYLCASSPGGARTDTQYFGPGTRLTVL.

The gene calls are TRBV27 and TRBJ1-2; a weak D match, TRBD1 (5 bases). The CDR3 has 14 amino acids. V gave up 11 bases and J gave up 7 bases, with 23 bases separating them. The germline gives CDR1 MNHEY, CDR2 SMNVEV (reference sequence). CDR3 in DNA: TGTGCCGCTGGGGTACAGGCCCTTAGCGCTGGCTACACCTTC. Translation gives CAAGVQALSAGYTF.